The 16 T cell receptor beta chains reported below all come from one sample, sequenced in a study of blood T cell repertoires in COVID-19. Using immunoSEQ multiplex PCR, the repertoire was profiled, and TCRdb retains in-frame clones only, with some absent. The data contain around 300,000 clones, about 88% of them singletons. Material: PBMCs or T cells enriched from blood (not recorded which). The receptors come from an older woman in a cohort exposed to, infected with or recovered from COVID-19 (not recorded which).

V is TRBV7-3 and J is TRBJ2-1; D is uncertain. Germline CDR1 is SGHTA and CDR2 is FQGTGA. V lost 2 bases, J lost 12 bases, and 14 bases lay in between. The CDR3 consists of 13 residues. The CDR3 here is CASSLSPASGQFF. Written as DNA, the CDR3 is TGTGCCAGCAGCTTATCCCCGGCCTCGGGGCAGTTCTTC. The variable domain in full, with the rest retrieved from reference TRBV7-3 and TRBJ2-1, is GAGVSQTPSNKVTEKGKYVELRCDPISGHTALYWYRQSLGQGPEFLIYFQGTGAADDSGLPNDRFFAVRPEGSVSTLKIQRTERGDSAVYLCASSLSPASGQFFGPGTRLTVL.

The rearrangement uses TRBV30 and TRBJ1-6; no reliable D call. V lost 4 bases and J lost 7, with 11 bases in between. Germline assignment: CDR1 GTSNPN and CDR2 SVGIG (reference sequence). The CDR3 runs to 13 residues. CDR3: CAWTSGGNSPLHF. The CDR3 nucleotides are TGTGCCTGGACGAGCGGCGGGAATTCACCCCTCCACTTT.

In this sample, this clone turned up a few times. V and J are TRBV7-2 and TRBJ1-4, with 9 bases that match TRBD1. With V trimmed by 5 bases and J by 7 bases, 8 bases remained unmatched. There are 15 residues in the CDR3. Germline CDR1 SGHTA, CDR2 FQGNSA. Written as DNA, the CDR3 is TGTGCCAGCAGCCCCTCCGGGACAGGGAGTGAAAAACTGTTTTTT. It encodes CASSPSGTGSEKLFF.

This clone has only one observation. V usage is TRBV6-1 and J usage is TRBJ1-2; TRBD1 agrees at 8 bases. The CDR3 has 14 residues. Per germline, CDR1 MNHNS and CDR2 SASEGT. V shed 1 base and J 5 bases; nucleotides not matched to a gene: 3. CDR3 sequence (DNA): TGTGCCAGCAGTGAAGGGACAGGGTTATATGGCTACACCTTC. It codes for CASSEGTGLYGYTF.

The V and J genes are TRBV7-8 and TRBJ2-2; TRBD2 might be the D (5 bases). Looked up from germline, CDR1 is SGHVS and CDR2 is FQNEAQ. V lost 5 bases and J 2 bases, leaving 21 bases between the germline ends. The CDR3 extends over 18 amino acids. The CDR3 protein is CASSPTLGLALNTGELFF. The DNA for the CDR3 is TGTGCCAGCAGCCCCACTCTTGGCTTAGCGCTTAACACCGGGGAGCTGTTTTTT.

The chain uses TRBV7-6 and TRBJ2-6, with TRBD2 as a possible D gene (6 bases). The germline gives CDR1 SGHVS, CDR2 FNYEAQ. The V and J ends lost 3 bases and 3 bases respectively, with 9 bases between them. This CDR3 has 15 residues. CDR3 loop: CASSLEGFGANVLTF. The DNA for the CDR3 is TGTGCCAGCAGCTTGGAGGGTTTTGGGGCCAACGTCCTGACTTTC.

This chain joins TRBV5-1 and TRBJ2-7; 11 bases are shared with TRBD2. Germline V gene sequence: CDR1 SGHRS, CDR2 YFSETQ. CDR3 size: 15 residues. V was pared by 1 base and J by 3 bases, with 3 bases of the junction left unmatched. The CDR3 sequence is CASSLITSGSYEQYF. The CDR3 DNA sequence: TGCGCCAGCAGCTTGATCACTAGCGGGAGCTACGAGCAGTACTTC.

J is TRBJ2-5 and V is TRBV5-1; a weak D match, TRBD2 (5 bases). This CDR3 contains 13 residues. Trimming stripped 3 bases from V and 5 bases from J, with 11 bases between. Germline V CDR1 and CDR2: SGHRS, YFSETQ. The CDR3 region has the DNA TGCGCCAGCAGCTATCTAGCACGGGAGACCCAGTACTTC. Its protein is CASSYLARETQYF.

The chain links TRBV9 to TRBJ2-1; 8 nucleotides agree with TRBD2. The V gene end was trimmed by 0 bases and the J gene end by 1 base; junction bases not matched to a gene: 12. The CDR3 has 19 residues. Germline-derived CDR1 and CDR2 are SGDLS and YYNGEE. CDR3 amino acids: CASSVVVGGSGGSYNEQFF. DNA for the CDR3: TGTGCCAGCAGCGTAGTAGTAGGGGGAAGCGGGGGTTCCTACAATGAGCAGTTCTTC.

This chain joins TRBV27 and TRBJ2-3, with 8 bases lining up with TRBD2. V was pared by 6 bases and J by 3 bases, with 14 bases of the junction left unmatched. The CDR3 loop spans 17 amino acids. Germline V gene sequence: CDR1 MNHEY, CDR2 SMNVEV (reference sequence). The CDR3 reads CASSYYGAGEGTDTQYF. The CDR3 DNA follows: TGTGCCAGCAGCTATTATGGAGCGGGAGAGGGAACAGATACGCAGTATTTT.

This CDR3 reads CASTLSRGGTEAFF. Here the CDR3 DNA reads TGTGCCAGCACCCTATCTAGGGGGGGGACTGAAGCTTTCTTT. The J gene is TRBJ1-1, the V gene TRBV6-5; D perhaps matches TRBD1 (6 bases). This CDR3 has 14 amino acids. Between the trimmed V and J ends, which lost 7 bases and 5 bases, there was a span of 17 bases. Germline CDR1 reads MNHEY; CDR2 reads SVGAGI.

This clone was observed once. The CDR3 region is CASSPLTAQETQYF. The CDR3 region has the DNA TGTGCCAGCAGCCCTCTGACAGCGCAAGAGACCCAGTACTTC. The V and J genes are TRBV7-9 and TRBJ2-5, with a possible D match to TRBD1 (5 bases). V was pared by 5 bases and J by 2 bases, with 12 bases between. The CDR3 has 14 amino acids. The germline V gene has CDR1 SEHNR and CDR2 FQNEAQ (reference sequence).

The CDR3 here is CASRAGQGVENEQFF. CDR3 in DNA: TGCGCCAGCAGGGCGGGACAGGGGGTTGAAAATGAGCAGTTCTTC. The genes are TRBV5-1 and TRBJ2-1; 11 positions match TRBD1. The germline V gene has CDR1 SGHRS and CDR2 YFSETQ. Trimming removed 5 bases from V and 7 bases from J; junction bases left unmatched: 8. The CDR3 is made up of 15 amino acids.

The DNA for the CDR3 is TGTGCCAGCAGCCCAGGACAGGGGGTGATCGACGAGCAGTACTTC. This gives the protein CASSPGQGVIDEQYF. This chain joins TRBV7-9 and TRBJ2-7; 10 positions match TRBD1. With 5 bases clipped from V and 5 bases from J, the junction kept 9 bases outside the gene matches. Germline lookup yields CDR1 SEHNR and CDR2 FQNEAQ (reference sequence). There are 15 residues in the CDR3. Looking up the rest from reference TRBV7-9 and TRBJ2-7 gives the full variable domain: DTGVSQNPRHKITKRGQNVTFRCDPISEHNRLYWYRQTLGQGPEFLTYFQNEAQLEKSRLLSDRFSAERPKGSFSTLEIQRTEQGDSAMYLCASSPGQGVIDEQYFGPGTRLTVT.

This chain connects TRBV18 to TRBJ1-5; possible D gene TRBD1, 5 bases. V lost 0 bases to trimming and J lost 5 bases, with 11 bases between them. CDR3 length: 15 residues. Germline lookup yields CDR1 KGHSH and CDR2 LQKENI. The CDR3 reads CASSPPGGGDQPQHF. The CDR3 DNA follows: TGTGCCAGCTCACCACCGGGCGGGGGGGATCAGCCCCAGCATTTT.

The V and J genes are TRBV7-8 and TRBJ2-1, with 8 bases fitting TRBD2. The ends lost 3 bases at V and 0 bases at J; junction bases unmatched: 10. The CDR3 spans 18 residues. Germline V gene data show CDR1 as SGHVS and CDR2 as FQNEAQ. CDR3: CASSFALAGGSSYNEQFF. The CDR3 coding sequence is TGTGCCAGCAGCTTCGCGCTAGCGGGCGGTAGCTCCTACAATGAGCAGTTCTTC.